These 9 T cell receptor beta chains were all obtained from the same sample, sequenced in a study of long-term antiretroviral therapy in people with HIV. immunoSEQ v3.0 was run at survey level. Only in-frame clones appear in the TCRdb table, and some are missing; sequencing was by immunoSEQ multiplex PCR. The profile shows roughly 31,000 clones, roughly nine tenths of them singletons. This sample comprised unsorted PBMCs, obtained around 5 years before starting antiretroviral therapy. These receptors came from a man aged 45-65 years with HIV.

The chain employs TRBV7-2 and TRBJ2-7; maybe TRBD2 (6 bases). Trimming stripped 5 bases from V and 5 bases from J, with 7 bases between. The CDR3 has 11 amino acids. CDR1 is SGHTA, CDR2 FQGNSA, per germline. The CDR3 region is CASSPGDEQYF. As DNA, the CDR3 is TGTGCCAGCAGCCCGGGAGACGAGCAGTACTTC.

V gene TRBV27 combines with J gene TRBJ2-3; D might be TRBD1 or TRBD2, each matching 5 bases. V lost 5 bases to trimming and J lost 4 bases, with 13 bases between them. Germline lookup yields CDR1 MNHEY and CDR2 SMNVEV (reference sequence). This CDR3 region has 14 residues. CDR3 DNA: TGTGCCAGCAGTCCGGGACGAGTGCCAGATACGCAGTATTTT. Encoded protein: CASSPGRVPDTQYF.

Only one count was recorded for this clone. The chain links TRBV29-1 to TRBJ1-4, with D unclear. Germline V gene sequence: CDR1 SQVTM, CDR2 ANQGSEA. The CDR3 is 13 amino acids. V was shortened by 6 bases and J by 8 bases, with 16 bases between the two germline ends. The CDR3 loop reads CSVKGRMGEKLFF. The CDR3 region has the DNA TGCAGCGTGAAAGGAAGGATGGGGGAAAAACTGTTTTTT.

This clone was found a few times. CDR3: CASSLLGWGDEQYF. The CDR3 DNA sequence: TGTGCCAGCAGTCTTTTGGGTTGGGGGGACGAGCAGTACTTC. The chain couples TRBV7-9 to TRBJ2-7; possibly TRBD2 for D (6 bases). Germline V CDR1 and CDR2: SEHNR, FQNEAQ (reference sequence). The CDR3 contains 14 residues. V was cut by 6 bases and J by 5 bases, with 17 bases left in between.

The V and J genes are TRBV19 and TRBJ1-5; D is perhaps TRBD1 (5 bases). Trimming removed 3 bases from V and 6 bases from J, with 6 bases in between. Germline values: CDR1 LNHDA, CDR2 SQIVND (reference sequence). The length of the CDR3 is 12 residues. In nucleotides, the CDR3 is TGTGCCAGTAGTATGGGGACTCAGCCCCAGCATTTT. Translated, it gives CASSMGTQPQHF.

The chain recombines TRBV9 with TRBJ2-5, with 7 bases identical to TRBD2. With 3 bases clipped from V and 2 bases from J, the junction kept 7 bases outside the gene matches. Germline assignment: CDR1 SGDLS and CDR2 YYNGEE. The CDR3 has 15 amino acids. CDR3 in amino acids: CASSGGGRGQETQYF. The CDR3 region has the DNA TGTGCCAGCAGCGGCGGAGGGCGGGGGCAAGAGACCCAGTACTTC.

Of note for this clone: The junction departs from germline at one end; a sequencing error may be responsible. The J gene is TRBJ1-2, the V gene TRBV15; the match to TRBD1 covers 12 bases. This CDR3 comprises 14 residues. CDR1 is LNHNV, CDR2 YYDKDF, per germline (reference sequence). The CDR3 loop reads CATSRIGTGGNVSF. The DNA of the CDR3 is TGTGCCACCAGCAGAATTGGGACAGGGGGCAATGTATCCTTC. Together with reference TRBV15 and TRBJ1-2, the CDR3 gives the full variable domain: DAMVIQNPRYQVTQFGKPVTLSCSQTLNHNVMYWYQQKSSQAPKLLFHYYDKDFNNEADTPDNFQSRRPNTSFCFLDIRSPGLGDTAMYLCATSRIGTGGNVSFGSGTRLTVV.

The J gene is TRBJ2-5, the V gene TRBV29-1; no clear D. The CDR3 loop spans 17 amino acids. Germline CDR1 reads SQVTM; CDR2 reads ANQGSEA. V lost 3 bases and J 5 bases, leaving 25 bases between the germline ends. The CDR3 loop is CSVDPGSNFWSWETQYF. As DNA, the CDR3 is TGCAGCGTTGATCCCGGATCGAACTTCTGGAGTTGGGAGACCCAGTACTTC.

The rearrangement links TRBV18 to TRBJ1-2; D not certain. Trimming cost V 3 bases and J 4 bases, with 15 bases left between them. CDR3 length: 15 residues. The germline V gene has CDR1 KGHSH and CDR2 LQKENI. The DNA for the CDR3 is TGTGCCAGCTCACCCCCGGCGACGCCTATCTATGGCTACACCTTC. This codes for CASSPPATPIYGYTF.